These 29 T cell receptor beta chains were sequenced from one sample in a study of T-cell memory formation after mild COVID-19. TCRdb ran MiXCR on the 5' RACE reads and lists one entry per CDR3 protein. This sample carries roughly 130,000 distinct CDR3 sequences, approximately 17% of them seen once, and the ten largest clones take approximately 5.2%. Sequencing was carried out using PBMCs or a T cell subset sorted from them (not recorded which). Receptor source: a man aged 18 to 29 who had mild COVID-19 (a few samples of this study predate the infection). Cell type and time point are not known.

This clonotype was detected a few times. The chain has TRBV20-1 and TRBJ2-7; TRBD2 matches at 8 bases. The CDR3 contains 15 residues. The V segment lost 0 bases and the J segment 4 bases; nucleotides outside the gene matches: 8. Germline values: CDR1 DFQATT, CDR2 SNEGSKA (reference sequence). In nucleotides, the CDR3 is TGCAGTGCTAGAGACCGAAAGAGCGGGGGATACGAGCAGTACGTC. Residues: CSARDRKSGGYEQYV.

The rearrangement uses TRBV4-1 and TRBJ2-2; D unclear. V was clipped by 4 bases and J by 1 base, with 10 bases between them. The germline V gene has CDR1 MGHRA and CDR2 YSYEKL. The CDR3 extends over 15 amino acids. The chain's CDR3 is CASSPPGLNTGELFF. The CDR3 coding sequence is TGCGCCAGCAGCCCGCCAGGTCTGAACACCGGGGAGCTGTTTTTT.

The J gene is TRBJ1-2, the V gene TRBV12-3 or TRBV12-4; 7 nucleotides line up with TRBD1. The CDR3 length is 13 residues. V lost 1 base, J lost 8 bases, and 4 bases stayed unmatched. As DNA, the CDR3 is TGTGCCAGCAGTTTAGGGACAGGAGGCGGCTACACCTTC. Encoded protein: CASSLGTGGGYTF.

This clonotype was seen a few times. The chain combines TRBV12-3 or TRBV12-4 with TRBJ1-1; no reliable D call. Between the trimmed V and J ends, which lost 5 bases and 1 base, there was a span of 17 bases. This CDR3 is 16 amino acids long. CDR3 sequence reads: CASSPTHGRTNTEAFF. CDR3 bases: TGTGCCAGCAGTCCTACCCACGGCAGGACGAACACTGAAGCTTTCTTT.

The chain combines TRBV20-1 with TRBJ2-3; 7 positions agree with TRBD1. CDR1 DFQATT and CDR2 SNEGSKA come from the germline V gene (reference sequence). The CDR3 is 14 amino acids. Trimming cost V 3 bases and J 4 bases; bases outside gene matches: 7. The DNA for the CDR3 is TGCAGTGCTAGGACAGGGATAGGCTCAGATACGCAGTATTTT. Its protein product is CSARTGIGSDTQYF.

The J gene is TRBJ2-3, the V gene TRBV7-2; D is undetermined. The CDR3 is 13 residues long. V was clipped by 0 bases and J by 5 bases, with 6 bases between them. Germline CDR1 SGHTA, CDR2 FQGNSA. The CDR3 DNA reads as TGTGCCAGCAGCTTAGCGCGTCGAGATACGCAGTATTTT. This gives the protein CASSLARRDTQYF.

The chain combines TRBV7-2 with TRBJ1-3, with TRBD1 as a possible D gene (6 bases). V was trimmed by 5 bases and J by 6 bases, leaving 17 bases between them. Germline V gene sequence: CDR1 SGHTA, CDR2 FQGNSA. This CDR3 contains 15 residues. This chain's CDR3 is CASSTETGRTNTIYF. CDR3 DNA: TGTGCCAGCAGCACAGAAACAGGGAGGACAAACACCATATATTTT. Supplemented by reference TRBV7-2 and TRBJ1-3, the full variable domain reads GAGVSQSPSNKVTEKGKDVELRCDPISGHTALYWYRQSLGQGLEFLIYFQGNSAPDKSGLPSDRFSAERTGGSVSTLTIQRTQQEDSAVYLCASSTETGRTNTIYFGEGSWLTVV.

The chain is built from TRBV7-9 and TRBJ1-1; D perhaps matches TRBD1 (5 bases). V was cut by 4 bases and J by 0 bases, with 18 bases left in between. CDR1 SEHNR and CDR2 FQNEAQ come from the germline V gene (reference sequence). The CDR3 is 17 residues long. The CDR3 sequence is CASSYGGTPTLNTEAFF. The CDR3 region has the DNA TGTGCCAGCAGCTACGGAGGGACTCCGACCCTGAACACTGAAGCTTTCTTT.

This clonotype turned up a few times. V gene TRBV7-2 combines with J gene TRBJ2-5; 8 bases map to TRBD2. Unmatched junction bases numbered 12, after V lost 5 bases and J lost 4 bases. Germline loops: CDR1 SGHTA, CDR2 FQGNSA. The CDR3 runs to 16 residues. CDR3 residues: CASSRGGLTRTETQYF. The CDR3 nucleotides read TGTGCCAGCAGCCGGGGGGGACTAACCAGAACAGAGACCCAGTACTTC.

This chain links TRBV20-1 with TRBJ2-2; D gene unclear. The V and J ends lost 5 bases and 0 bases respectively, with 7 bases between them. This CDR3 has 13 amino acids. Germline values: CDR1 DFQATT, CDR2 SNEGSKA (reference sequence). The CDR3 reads CSAYLANTGELFF. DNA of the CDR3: TGCAGTGCTTACCTAGCGAACACCGGGGAGCTGTTTTTT.

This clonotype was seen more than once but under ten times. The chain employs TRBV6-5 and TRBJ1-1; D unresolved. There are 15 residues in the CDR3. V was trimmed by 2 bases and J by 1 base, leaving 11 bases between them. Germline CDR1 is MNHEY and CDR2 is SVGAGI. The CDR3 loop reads CASSYGPRRNTEAFF. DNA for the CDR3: TGTGCCAGCAGTTACGGGCCTCGCCGGAACACTGAAGCTTTCTTT.

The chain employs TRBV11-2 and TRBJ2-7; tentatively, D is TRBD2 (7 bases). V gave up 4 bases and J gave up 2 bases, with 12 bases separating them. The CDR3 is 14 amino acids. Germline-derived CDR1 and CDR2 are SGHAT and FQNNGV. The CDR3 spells CASSSGGPTYEQYF. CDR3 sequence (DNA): TGTGCCAGCAGCTCCGGGGGGCCAACCTACGAGCAGTACTTC.

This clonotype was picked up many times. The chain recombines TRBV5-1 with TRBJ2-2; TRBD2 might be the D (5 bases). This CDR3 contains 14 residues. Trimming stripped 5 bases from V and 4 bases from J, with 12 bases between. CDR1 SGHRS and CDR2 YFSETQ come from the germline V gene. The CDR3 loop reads CASRREMVTGELFF. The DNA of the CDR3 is TGCGCCAGCAGGAGGGAGATGGTCACCGGGGAGCTGTTTTTT. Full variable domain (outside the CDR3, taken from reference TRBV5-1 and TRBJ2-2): KAGVTQTPRYLIKTRGQQVTLSCSPISGHRSVSWYQQTPGQGLQFLFEYFSETQRNKGNFPGRFSGRQFSNSRSEMNVSTLELGDSALYLCASRREMVTGELFFGEGSRLTVL.

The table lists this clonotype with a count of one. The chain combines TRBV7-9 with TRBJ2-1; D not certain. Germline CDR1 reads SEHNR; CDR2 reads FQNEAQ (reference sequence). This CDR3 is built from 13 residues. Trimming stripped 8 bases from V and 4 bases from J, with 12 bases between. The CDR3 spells CASPVASYNEQFF. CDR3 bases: TGTGCCAGCCCGGTGGCGAGTTACAATGAGCAGTTCTTC.

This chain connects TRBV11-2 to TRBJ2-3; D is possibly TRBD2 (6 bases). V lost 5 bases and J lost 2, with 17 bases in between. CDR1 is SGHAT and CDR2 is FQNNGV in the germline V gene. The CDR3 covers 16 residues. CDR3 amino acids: CASSPRGGENTDTQYF. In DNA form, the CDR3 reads TGTGCCAGCAGCCCGCGGGGCGGGGAAAACACAGATACGCAGTATTTT.

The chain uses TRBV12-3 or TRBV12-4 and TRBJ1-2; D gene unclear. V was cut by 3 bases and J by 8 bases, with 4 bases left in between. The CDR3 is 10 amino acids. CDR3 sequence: CASSFSGYTF. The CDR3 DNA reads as TGTGCCAGCAGTTTTTCCGGCTACACCTTC.

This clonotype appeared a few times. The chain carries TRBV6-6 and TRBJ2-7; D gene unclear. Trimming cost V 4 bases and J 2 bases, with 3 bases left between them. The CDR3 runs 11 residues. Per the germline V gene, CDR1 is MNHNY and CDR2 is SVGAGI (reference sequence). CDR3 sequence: CASSSPYEQYV. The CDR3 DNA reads TGTGCCAGCAGTTCCCCCTACGAGCAGTACGTC.

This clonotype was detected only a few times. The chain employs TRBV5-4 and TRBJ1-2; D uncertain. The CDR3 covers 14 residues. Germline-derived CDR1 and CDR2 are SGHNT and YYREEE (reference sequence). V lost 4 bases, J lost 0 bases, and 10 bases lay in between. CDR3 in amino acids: CASSPPRANYGYTF. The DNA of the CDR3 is TGTGCCAGCAGCCCGCCAAGAGCTAACTATGGCTACACCTTC.

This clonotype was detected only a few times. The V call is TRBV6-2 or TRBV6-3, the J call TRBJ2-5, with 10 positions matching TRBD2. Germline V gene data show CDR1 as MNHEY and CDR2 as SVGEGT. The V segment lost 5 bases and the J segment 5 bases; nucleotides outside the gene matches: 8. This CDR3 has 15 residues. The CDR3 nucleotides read TGTGCCAGCAGTATCCAGCGGGGGGGCGTGGAGACCCAGTACTTC. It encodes CASSIQRGGVETQYF.

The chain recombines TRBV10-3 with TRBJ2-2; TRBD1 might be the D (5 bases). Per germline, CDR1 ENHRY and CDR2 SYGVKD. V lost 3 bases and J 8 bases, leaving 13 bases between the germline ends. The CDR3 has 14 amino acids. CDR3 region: CAISERGGSGELFF. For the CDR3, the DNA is TGTGCCATCAGTGAAAGGGGCGGCTCGGGGGAGCTGTTTTTT.

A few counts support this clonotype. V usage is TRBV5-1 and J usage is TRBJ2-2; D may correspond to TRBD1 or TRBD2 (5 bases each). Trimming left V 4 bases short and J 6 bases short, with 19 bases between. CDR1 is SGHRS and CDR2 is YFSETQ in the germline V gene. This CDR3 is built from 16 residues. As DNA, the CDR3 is TGCGCCAGCAGCCGCCGGGGCCTGGGCGGGTCCGGGGAGCTGTTTTTT. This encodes CASSRRGLGGSGELFF.

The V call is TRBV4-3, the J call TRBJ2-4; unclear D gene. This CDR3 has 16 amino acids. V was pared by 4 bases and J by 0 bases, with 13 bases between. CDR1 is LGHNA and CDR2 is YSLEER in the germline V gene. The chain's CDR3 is CASSPTRRLAKNIQYF. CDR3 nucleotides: TGCGCCAGCAGCCCCACCCGCCGTCTAGCCAAAAACATTCAGTACTTC.

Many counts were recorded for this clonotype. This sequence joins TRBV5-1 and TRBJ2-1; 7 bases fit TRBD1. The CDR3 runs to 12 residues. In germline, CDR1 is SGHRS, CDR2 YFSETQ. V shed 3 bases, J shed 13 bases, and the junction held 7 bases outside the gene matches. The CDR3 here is CASSYSTGPQFF. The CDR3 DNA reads TGCGCCAGCAGCTACTCGACAGGGCCTCAGTTCTTC.

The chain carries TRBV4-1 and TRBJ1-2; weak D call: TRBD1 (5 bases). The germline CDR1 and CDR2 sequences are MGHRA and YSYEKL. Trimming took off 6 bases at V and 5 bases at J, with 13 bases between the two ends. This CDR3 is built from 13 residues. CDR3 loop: CASRQDVGYGYTF. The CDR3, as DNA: TGCGCCAGCAGACAGGACGTCGGATATGGCTACACCTTC.

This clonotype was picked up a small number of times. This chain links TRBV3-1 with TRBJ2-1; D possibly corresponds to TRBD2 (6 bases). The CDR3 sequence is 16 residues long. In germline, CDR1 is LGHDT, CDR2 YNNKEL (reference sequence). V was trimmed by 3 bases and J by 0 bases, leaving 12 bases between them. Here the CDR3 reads CASSHLGGSSYNEQFF. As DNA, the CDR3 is TGTGCCAGCAGCCATTTAGGAGGGAGCTCCTACAATGAGCAGTTCTTC.

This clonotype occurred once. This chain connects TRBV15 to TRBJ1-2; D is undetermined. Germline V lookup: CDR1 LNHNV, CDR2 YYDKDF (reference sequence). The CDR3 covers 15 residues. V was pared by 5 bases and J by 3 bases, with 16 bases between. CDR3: CATSAELNSYYGYTF. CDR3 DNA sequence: TGTGCCACCAGCGCCGAATTAAATAGTTACTATGGCTACACCTTC. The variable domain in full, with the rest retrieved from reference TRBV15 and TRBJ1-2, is DAMVIQNPRYQVTQFGKPVTLSCSQTLNHNVMYWYQQKSSQAPKLLFHYYDKDFNNEADTPDNFQSRRPNTSFCFLDIRSPGLGDTAMYLCATSAELNSYYGYTFGSGTRLTVV.

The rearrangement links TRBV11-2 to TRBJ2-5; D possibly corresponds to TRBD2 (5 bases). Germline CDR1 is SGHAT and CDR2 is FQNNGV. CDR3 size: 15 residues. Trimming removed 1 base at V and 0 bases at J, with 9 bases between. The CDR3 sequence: CASSLGVGDQETQYF. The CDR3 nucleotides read TGTGCCAGCAGCTTAGGGGTCGGGGACCAAGAGACCCAGTACTTC.

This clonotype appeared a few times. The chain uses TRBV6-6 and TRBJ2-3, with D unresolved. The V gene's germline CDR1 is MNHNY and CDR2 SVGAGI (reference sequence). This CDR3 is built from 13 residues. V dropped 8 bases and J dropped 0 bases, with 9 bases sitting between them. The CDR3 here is CASGLESTDTQYF. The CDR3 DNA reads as TGTGCCAGCGGGCTAGAGAGCACAGATACGCAGTATTTT.

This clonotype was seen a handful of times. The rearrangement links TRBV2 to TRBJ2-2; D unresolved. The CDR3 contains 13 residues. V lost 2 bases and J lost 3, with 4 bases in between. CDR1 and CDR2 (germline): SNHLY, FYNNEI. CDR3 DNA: TGTGCCAGCAGTGAAACCTACACCGGGGAGCTGTTTTTT. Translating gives CASSETYTGELFF.